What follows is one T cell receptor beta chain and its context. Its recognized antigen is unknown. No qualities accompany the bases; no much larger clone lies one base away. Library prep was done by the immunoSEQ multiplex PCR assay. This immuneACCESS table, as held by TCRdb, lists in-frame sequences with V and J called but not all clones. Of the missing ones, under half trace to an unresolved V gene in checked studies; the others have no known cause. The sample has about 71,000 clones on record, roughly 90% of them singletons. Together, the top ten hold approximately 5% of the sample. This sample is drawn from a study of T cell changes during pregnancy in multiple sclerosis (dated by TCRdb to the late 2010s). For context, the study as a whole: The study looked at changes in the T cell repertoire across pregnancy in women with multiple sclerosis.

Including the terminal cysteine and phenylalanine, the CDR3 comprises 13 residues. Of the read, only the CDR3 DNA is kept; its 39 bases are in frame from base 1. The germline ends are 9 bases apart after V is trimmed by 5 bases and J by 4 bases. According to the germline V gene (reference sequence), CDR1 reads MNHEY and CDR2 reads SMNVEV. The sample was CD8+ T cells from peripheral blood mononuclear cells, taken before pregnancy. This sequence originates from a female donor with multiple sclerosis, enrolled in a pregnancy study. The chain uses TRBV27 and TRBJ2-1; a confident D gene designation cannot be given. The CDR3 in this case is CASSPTLYNEQFF. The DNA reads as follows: TGTGCCAGCAGTCCCACTCTTTACAATGAGCAGTTCTTC.